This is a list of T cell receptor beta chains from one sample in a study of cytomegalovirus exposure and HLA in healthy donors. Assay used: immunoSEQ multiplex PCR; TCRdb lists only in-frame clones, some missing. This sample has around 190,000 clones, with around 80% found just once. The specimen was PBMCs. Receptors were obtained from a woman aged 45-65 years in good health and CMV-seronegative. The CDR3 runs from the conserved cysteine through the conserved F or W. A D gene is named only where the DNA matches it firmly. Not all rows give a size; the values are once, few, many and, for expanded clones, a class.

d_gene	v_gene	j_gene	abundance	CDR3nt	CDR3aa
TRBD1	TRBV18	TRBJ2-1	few	TGTGCCAGCTCACAGGGACAGGGGGCTGTAAATGAGCAGTTCTTC	CASSQGQGAVNEQFF
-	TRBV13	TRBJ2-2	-	TGTGCCAACAGCTATAGGGACAATACGAACACCGGGGAGCTGTTTTTT	CANSYRDNTNTGELFF
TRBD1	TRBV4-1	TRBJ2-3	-	TGCGCCAGCAGCCAAGAAACAGGGGTTGGGAGCACAGATACGCAGTATTTT	CASSQETGVGSTDTQYF
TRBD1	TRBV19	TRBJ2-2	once	TGTGCCAGTAGTCCCCGGGACAGACAACCGAACACCGGGGAGCTGTTTTTT	CASSPRDRQPNTGELFF
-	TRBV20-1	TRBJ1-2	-	TGCAGTGGACGGGGGGACGGGTACTACACCTTC	CSGRGDGYYTF
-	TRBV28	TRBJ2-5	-	TGTGCCAGCAGCCACCAGGGGGAGGTTGGAGAGACCCAGTACTTC	CASSHQGEVGETQYF
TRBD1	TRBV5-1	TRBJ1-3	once	TGCGCCAGCATGGGGACAGGGCCGGTTGGAAACACCATATATTTT	CASMGTGPVGNTIYF
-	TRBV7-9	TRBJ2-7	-	TGTGCCAGCAGCTCGACTAGTATGAACGAGCAGTACTTC	CASSSTSMNEQYF
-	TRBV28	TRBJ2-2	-	TGTGCCAGCAGGTGGGGCCTACACACCGGGGAGCTGTTTTTT	CASRWGLHTGELFF
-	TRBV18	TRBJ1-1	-	TGTGCCAGCTCACCAATTAGGTCGCGGGAGGGGCCTGAAGCTTTCTTT	CASSPIRSREGPEAFF
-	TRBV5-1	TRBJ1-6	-	TGCGCCAGCAGCTTGGCAGATAATTCACCCCTCCACTTT	CASSLADNSPLHF
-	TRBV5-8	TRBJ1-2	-	TGTGCCAGCAGCCTGGCGGGAGGCAGAGTAGGGTATGGCTACACCTTC	CASSLAGGRVGYGYTF
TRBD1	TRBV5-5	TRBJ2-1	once	TGTGCCAGCAGTACCTACAGGGGGATCTACAATGAGCAGTTCTTC	CASSTYRGIYNEQFF
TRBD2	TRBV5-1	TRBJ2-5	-	TGCGCCAGCAGAGCGGGATTTCAAGAGACCCAGTACTTC	CASRAGFQETQYF
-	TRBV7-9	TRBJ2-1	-	TGTGCCAGCAGCCAAGCCCGCGGTGAGCAGTTCTTC	CASSQARGEQFF
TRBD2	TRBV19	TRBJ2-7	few	TGTGCCACCGCGGGGACTAGCGGGAGCTACGAGCAGTACTTC	CATAGTSGSYEQYF
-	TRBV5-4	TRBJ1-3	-	TGTGCCAGCAGCTTGGGTCCAGACTCTGGAAACACCATATATTTT	CASSLGPDSGNTIYF
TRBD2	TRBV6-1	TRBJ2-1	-	TGTGCCAGCTCTGGGCTAGCGGGAGCGATCAATGAGCAGTTCTTC	CASSGLAGAINEQFF
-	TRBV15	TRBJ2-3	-	TGTGCCACCAGCAGAGAGGGGGCGACAGATACGCAGTATTTT	CATSREGATDTQYF
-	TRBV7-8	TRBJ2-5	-	TGTGCCAGCAGCGGAAGCTTACGCGGGTTAGAGACCCAGTACTTC	CASSGSLRGLETQYF
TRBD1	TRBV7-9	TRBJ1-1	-	TGTGCCAGCAGCCTCGACAGGGTGAACACTGAAGCTTTCTTT	CASSLDRVNTEAFF
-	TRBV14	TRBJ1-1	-	TGTGCCAGCAGCCAAGAATACAGCCACCCAACTTTCTTT	CASSQEYSHPTFF
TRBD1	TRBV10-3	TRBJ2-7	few	TGTGCCGTAGGTGGGGGACGGGACAGGGGTGGAGAGCAGTACTTC	CAVGGGRDRGGEQYF
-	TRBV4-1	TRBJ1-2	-	TGCGCCAGCAGCCTCATAAAGGGGCCAGGGGAAGTCTATGGCTACACCTTC	CASSLIKGPGEVYGYTF
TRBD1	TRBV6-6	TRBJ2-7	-	TGTGCCAGCACCCGAGGCGACAGGGCCTATACCTACGAGCAGTACTTC	CASTRGDRAYTYEQYF
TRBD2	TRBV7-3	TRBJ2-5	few	TGTGCCAGCAGCCTTAGCGGGGGAGGAGGCTCCCAGTACTTC	CASSLSGGGGSQYF
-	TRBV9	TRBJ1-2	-	TGTGCCAGCAGCGACTTAACGGGGATCTATGGCTACACCTTC	CASSDLTGIYGYTF
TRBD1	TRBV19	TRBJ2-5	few	TGTGCCAGTAGTACCGGGACAGCCCCGTACTTC	CASSTGTAPYF
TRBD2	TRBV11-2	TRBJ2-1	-	TGTGCCAGCAGCTTGTGGGACTACCCGAGCTCCTACAATGAGCAGTTCTTC	CASSLWDYPSSYNEQFF
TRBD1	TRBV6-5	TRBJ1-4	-	TGTGCCAGCAGTCCGTTCGGGACAGGGGAGGAAAAACTGTTTTTT	CASSPFGTGEEKLFF
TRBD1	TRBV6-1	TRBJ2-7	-	TGTGCCAGCAGTAGGGACAGGGCCCCATCCTACGAGCAGTACTTC	CASSRDRAPSYEQYF
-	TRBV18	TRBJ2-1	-	TGTGCCAGCTCACCACCCATTTACAATGAGCAGTTCTTC	CASSPPIYNEQFF
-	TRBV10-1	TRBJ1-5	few	TGCGCCAGCAGTCCTAGTCTGTGGCACCAAAATCAGCCCCAGCATTTT	CASSPSLWHQNQPQHF
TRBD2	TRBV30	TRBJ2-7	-	TGTGCCTGGAGTTTTTATCCTAGCGGCGAGCAGTACTTC	CAWSFYPSGEQYF
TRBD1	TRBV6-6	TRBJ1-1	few	TGTGCCAGTACCGGGACAGGGAACACTGAAGCTTTCTTT	CASTGTGNTEAFF
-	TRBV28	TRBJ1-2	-	TGTGCCATCGCACAGACAGTCGGGAGCTATGGCTACACCTTC	CAIAQTVGSYGYTF